The clone carrying this T cell receptor beta chain was observed a few times. The antigen is undetermined. Germline loops: CDR1 DFQATT, CDR2 SNEGSKA (reference sequence). Trimming took 5 bases from V and 5 from J; bases not matched to a gene: 16. CDR3 length equals 16 residues. This entry belongs to a study of CD8 T cells in ankylosing spondylitis. Points from the study as a whole: Significant enrichment of disease-linked clones was reportedly seen in matched ankylosing spondylitis synovial fluid. A motif in TCR beta, a set of about 8 highly homologous variants, appeared characteristic of ankylosing spondylitis blood.

Quantitative 5'-RACE with molecular barcodes was used to make the TCR beta libraries. TCRdb redid the calling of the 5' RACE reads with MiXCR, one entry per CDR3 protein. The sample holds around 770,000 distinct CDR3 sequences, around 20% seen once. The sequenced sample consisted of blood, either unsorted or a sorted T cell fraction (not recorded which). This receptor was identified in a male donor with ankylosing spondylitis. The V call is TRBV20-1, the J call TRBJ2-5, with TRBD2 matching 8 bases. The CDR3 coding sequence is TGCAGTGCTCCCCCCGAGGGACTAGGCGGGTGGGAGACCCAGTACTTC. Translated, it gives CSAPPEGLGGWETQYF.